Each of the 31 T cell receptor beta chains below was sequenced from the same sample in a study of radiation and T cells in renal cell carcinoma. Indicated treatment: 15 Gy SBRT to primary tumor, nephrectomy 4 weeks later. Generated by immunoSEQ multiplex PCR, the TCRdb table keeps only in-frame clones and is missing some. The repertoire holds approximately 10,000 clones, with over 55% as singletons. The source material was tumor tissue, sampled from a patient whose treatment included radiotherapy and nephrectomy. The receptors were sampled from a woman aged 50 to 65 with renal cell carcinoma.

This chain uses TRBV15 with TRBJ2-7; D is unresolved. Germline V CDR1 and CDR2: LNHNV, YYDKDF (reference sequence). This CDR3 comprises 13 residues. Trimming removed 5 bases from V and 7 bases from J, with 15 bases in between. CDR3 residues: CATSLLRVGEQYF. The CDR3 nucleotides read TGTGCCACCAGCCTTTTACGAGTCGGGGAGCAGTACTTC.

The chain uses TRBV11-1 and TRBJ2-3, with D unclear. The CDR3 runs to 13 residues. Germline CDR1 is SGHAT and CDR2 is FQDESV (reference sequence). Trimming took 1 base from V and 12 from J, leaving 14 bases between them. The CDR3 nucleotides read TGTGCCAGCAGCTTAGAAGGGCAGGAGTTCCAGTATTTT. It is translated as CASSLEGQEFQYF.

V usage is TRBV6-6 and J usage is TRBJ2-3; D gene uncertain. Per germline, CDR1 MNHNY and CDR2 SVGAGI (reference sequence). The CDR3 spans 14 residues. Trimming took off 7 bases at V and 1 base at J, with 12 bases between the two ends. CDR3 nucleotide sequence: TGTGCCAGCATCCGGGCTGGGGGCACAGATACGCAGTATTTT. As protein: CASIRAGGTDTQYF.

This chain uses TRBV6-6 with TRBJ1-5, with 11 bases matching TRBD1. CDR1 MNHNY and CDR2 SVGAGI come from the germline V gene (reference sequence). CDR3 length: 16 amino acids. With 5 bases clipped from V and 4 bases from J, the junction kept 7 bases outside the gene matches. CDR3 in amino acids: CASSGPGQGGNQPQHF. The CDR3 DNA follows: TGTGCCAGCAGTGGACCGGGACAGGGGGGGAATCAGCCCCAGCATTTT.

The J gene is TRBJ2-3, the V gene TRBV7-9, with TRBD2 matching 7 bases. The CDR3 totals 14 residues. The V and J ends lost 5 bases and 4 bases, in that order; junction bases with no gene match: 6. CDR1 SEHNR and CDR2 FQNEAQ come from the germline V gene (reference sequence). The CDR3 protein is CASSQGLLPDTQYF. The DNA for the CDR3 is TGTGCCAGCAGCCAGGGACTACTCCCAGATACGCAGTATTTT. Complete variable domain (other parts from reference TRBV7-9 and TRBJ2-3): DTGVSQNPRHKITKRGQNVTFRCDPISEHNRLYWYRQTLGQGPEFLTYFQNEAQLEKSRLLSDRFSAERPKGSFSTLEIQRTEQGDSAMYLCASSQGLLPDTQYFGPGTRLTVL.

The rearrangement joins TRBV29-1 to TRBJ1-5; D is unclear. V was shortened by 5 bases and J by 7 bases, with 15 bases between the two germline ends. Per germline, CDR1 SQVTM and CDR2 ANQGSEA. The CDR3 is made up of 13 amino acids. CDR3: CSVSIGVGQPQHF. CDR3 bases: TGCAGCGTTTCGATCGGGGTAGGCCAGCCCCAGCATTTT.

This clone was found a few times. The chain links TRBV14 to TRBJ2-1; 7 nucleotides agree with TRBD2. Germline CDR1 and CDR2: SGHDN and FVKESK. CDR3 length: 13 amino acids. V lost 1 base and J lost 10; bases outside the gene matches: 4. In DNA form, the CDR3 reads TGTGCCAGCAGCCAAGTGGGGGGGACCGAGCAGTTCTTC. Amino acids: CASSQVGGTEQFF. Based on the CDR3 plus reference TRBV14 and TRBJ2-1, the full variable domain is EAGVTQFPSHSVIEKGQTVTLRCDPISGHDNLYWYRRVMGKEIKFLLHFVKESKQDESGMPNNRFLAERTGGTYSTLKVQPAELEDSGVYFCASSQVGGTEQFFGPGTRLTVL.

This clone has only a few counts. The chain combines TRBV27 with TRBJ1-4, with a possible D match to TRBD1 (5 bases). V shed 2 bases and J shed 11 bases, with 9 bases lying between them. There are 12 residues in the CDR3. CDR1 and CDR2 (germline): MNHEY, SMNVEV (reference sequence). The CDR3: CASSLTEGKLFF. In DNA form, the CDR3 reads TGTGCCAGCAGTTTAACGGAGGGGAAACTGTTTTTT.

V usage is TRBV6-1 and J usage is TRBJ2-7; TRBD2 might be the D (6 bases). Germline V lookup: CDR1 MNHNS, CDR2 SASEGT. V was trimmed by 8 bases and J by 5 bases, leaving 16 bases between them. This CDR3 contains 13 residues. CDR3 protein: CASSWLARNEQYF. CDR3 in DNA: TGTGCCAGCTCTTGGCTAGCGAGGAACGAGCAGTACTTC.

The V call is TRBV6-1, the J call TRBJ2-7; 9 bases are a match to TRBD2. The CDR3 runs to 16 residues. The V and J ends lost 3 bases and 2 bases, in that order; junction bases with no gene match: 8. Germline V gives CDR1 MNHNS, CDR2 SASEGT. This CDR3 reads CASSEVGGGGPYEQYF. CDR3 bases: TGTGCCAGCAGTGAGGTCGGCGGGGGGGGACCCTACGAGCAGTACTTC.

Only a few counts were recorded for this clone. V usage is TRBV4-3 and J usage is TRBJ1-4, with a possible D match to TRBD1 (5 bases). Germline V gives CDR1 LGHNA, CDR2 YSLEER. The CDR3 runs to 17 residues. V lost 2 bases and J lost 2, with 15 bases in between. CDR3 sequence reads: CASSQSLAGGTNEKLFF. CDR3 DNA sequence: TGCGCCAGCAGCCAAAGTTTGGCGGGGGGGACTAATGAAAAACTGTTTTTT.

The chain couples TRBV7-8 to TRBJ2-7; 9 bases map to TRBD1. The CDR3 extends over 15 amino acids. The V gene's germline CDR1 is SGHVS and CDR2 FQNEAQ. Trimming removed 5 bases from V and 4 bases from J; junction bases left unmatched: 9. This chain's CDR3 is CASSRSTGGTYEQYF. The CDR3 bases are TGTGCCAGCAGCCGCTCGACAGGGGGTACGTACGAGCAGTACTTC.

This clone turned up a few times. The V call is TRBV7-3, the J call TRBJ2-1; D call uncertain. V was pared by 2 bases and J by 0 bases, with 8 bases between. CDR3 length: 15 residues. Germline V CDR1 and CDR2: SGHTA, FQGTGA. CDR3 bases: TGTGCCAGCAGCTTAGATCCGAGCTCCTACAATGAGCAGTTCTTC. It is translated as CASSLDPSSYNEQFF.

J is TRBJ2-5 and V is TRBV7-2; 10 nucleotides line up with TRBD1. This CDR3 has 14 amino acids. V was clipped by 5 bases and J by 5 bases; unmatched bases: 5. Per the germline V gene, CDR1 is SGHTA and CDR2 is FQGNSA. The CDR3 DNA reads TGTGCCAGCAGCGTGGACAGGGGGTTGGAGACCCAGTACTTC. Amino acids: CASSVDRGLETQYF.

This clone was observed a handful of times. In DNA form, the CDR3 reads TGTGCCAGCAGTGATGGACAGGGGGCCGATACGCAGTATTTT. Protein product: CASSDGQGADTQYF. The chain employs TRBV6-4 and TRBJ2-3, with 11 positions matching TRBD1. In germline, CDR1 is MRHNA, CDR2 SNTAGT. The V and J ends lost 3 bases and 6 bases, in that order; junction bases with no gene match: 2. The CDR3 spans 14 residues.

This clone was counted a few times. This chain uses TRBV7-3 with TRBJ1-5; D gene ambiguous. The V gene lost 0 bases and the J gene lost 5 bases, with 2 bases spanning the gap. The germline V gene encodes CDR1 SGHTA and CDR2 FQGTGA. The CDR3 spans 12 residues. The CDR3: CASSLTDQPQHF. CDR3 nucleotides: TGTGCCAGCAGCTTAACCGATCAGCCCCAGCATTTT.

The chain employs TRBV28 and TRBJ1-1; a possible D gene is TRBD1 (6 bases). CDR1 and CDR2 (germline): MDHEN, SYDVKM. V was pared by 2 bases and J by 6 bases, with 13 bases between. The CDR3 has 14 residues. The DNA of the CDR3 is TGTGCCAGCAGTTTACTCGGGGGCACAGCTGAAGCTTTCTTT. As protein: CASSLLGGTAEAFF.

The chain uses TRBV7-2 and TRBJ1-5; possible D gene TRBD1, 5 bases. V dropped 2 bases and J dropped 6 bases, with 14 bases sitting between them. Germline CDR1 reads SGHTA; CDR2 reads FQGNSA. The CDR3 extends over 15 amino acids. This CDR3 is CASSLSATDIQPQHF. CDR3 sequence (DNA): TGTGCCAGCAGCTTATCCGCGACAGACATTCAGCCCCAGCATTTT.

The V call is TRBV18, the J call TRBJ1-2, with D possibly TRBD1 on 6 matching bases. The length of the CDR3 is 17 residues. The germline gives CDR1 KGHSH, CDR2 LQKENI. V was shortened by 4 bases and J by 0 bases, with 18 bases between the two germline ends. CDR3 protein: CASSQQPTGPTNYGYTF. The CDR3 DNA is TGTGCCAGCTCACAGCAACCAACAGGGCCAACTAACTATGGCTACACCTTC. Full variable domain (remainder filled in from reference TRBV18 and TRBJ1-2): NAGVMQNPRHLVRRRGQEARLRCSPMKGHSHVYWYRQLPEEGLKFMVYLQKENIIDESGMPKERFSAEFPKEGPSILRIQQVVRGDSAAYFCASSQQPTGPTNYGYTFGSGTRLTVV.

This chain connects TRBV10-3 to TRBJ2-7; no reliable D call. V lost 8 bases and J 6 bases, leaving 17 bases between the germline ends. Germline CDR1 is ENHRY and CDR2 is SYGVKD. The CDR3 has 13 residues. CDR3 coding DNA: TGTGCCATCGCTGACTCTAAATTAGGCGAGCAGTACTTC. Its translation is CAIADSKLGEQYF.

The V call is TRBV30, the J call TRBJ1-6; TRBD1 matches at 7 bases. Germline CDR1 and CDR2: GTSNPN and SVGIG (reference sequence). Germline trimming cut 0 bases from V and 7 bases from J; bases unmatched to any gene: 6. This CDR3 region has 15 residues. The CDR3 region has the DNA TGTGCCTGGAGTGTACGAGGCAGGGGGAATTCACCCCTCCACTTT. Amino acid sequence: CAWSVRGRGNSPLHF.

The table lists this clone with a few counts. The chain employs TRBV14 and TRBJ2-3; D assignment may be TRBD1 or TRBD2 (6 bases each). The V and J ends lost 2 bases and 2 bases respectively, with 11 bases between them. The CDR3 has 15 residues. Germline loops: CDR1 SGHDN, CDR2 FVKESK. CDR3 region: CASSQIGGLTDTQYF. The DNA for the CDR3 is TGTGCCAGCAGCCAAATCGGGGGCCTCACAGATACGCAGTATTTT. Full variable domain (rest looked up from reference TRBV14 and TRBJ2-3): EAGVTQFPSHSVIEKGQTVTLRCDPISGHDNLYWYRRVMGKEIKFLLHFVKESKQDESGMPNNRFLAERTGGTYSTLKVQPAELEDSGVYFCASSQIGGLTDTQYFGPGTRLTVL.

This clone was seen a single time. The genes are TRBV30 and TRBJ1-1; no definite D call. Germline loops: CDR1 GTSNPN, CDR2 SVGIG (reference sequence). The CDR3 is made up of 11 amino acids. Between the trimmed V and J ends, which lost 7 bases and 4 bases, there was a span of 10 bases. CDR3 sequence reads: CASQDFTEAFF. The CDR3 nucleotides read TGTGCCTCTCAGGATTTCACTGAAGCTTTCTTT.

V usage is TRBV4-2 and J usage is TRBJ2-5, with 7 bases fitting TRBD1. Judging by the DNA end, TRBJ2-7 fits better; the J call may be wrong. Germline V gene sequence: CDR1 LGHNA, CDR2 YNFKEQ. The CDR3 has 15 amino acids. The CDR3 sequence: CASSQSLGGYDEQYF. As DNA, the CDR3 is TGTGCCAGCAGCCAAAGCTTAGGGGGCTACGACGAGCAGTACTTC.

This chain connects TRBV28 to TRBJ1-2; 9 bases align to TRBD1. V shed 1 base, J shed 1 base, and the junction held 7 bases outside the gene matches. This CDR3 is built from 17 residues. Germline V lookup: CDR1 MDHEN, CDR2 SYDVKM. DNA for the CDR3: TGTGCCAGCAGTTTATCAACTCCGGGACAGGGTAACTATGGCTACACCTTC. It specifies CASSLSTPGQGNYGYTF.

The rearrangement joins TRBV9 to TRBJ2-1; 11 bases match TRBD1. The CDR3 is 15 residues long. Germline-derived CDR1 and CDR2 are SGDLS and YYNGEE. V was clipped by 1 base and J by 6 bases; unmatched bases: 3. The CDR3 loop is CASSVYGTGGNEQFF. In nucleotides, the CDR3 is TGTGCCAGCAGCGTATACGGGACAGGGGGCAATGAGCAGTTCTTC.

Written as DNA, the CDR3 is TGTGCCAGCAGGCGACAGGTTTCAGGAAACACCATATATTTT. Its protein is CASRRQVSGNTIYF. The J gene is TRBJ1-3, the V gene TRBV2; D may be TRBD1 (6 bases). The ends were cut back, 6 bases at V and 4 bases at J, with 13 bases in the middle. The germline CDR1 and CDR2 sequences are SNHLY and FYNNEI. The CDR3 is 14 amino acids.

The V call is TRBV6-5, the J call TRBJ2-5, with 10 bases fitting TRBD1. Trimming at V came to 4 bases and at J to 7 bases, leaving 9 bases not matched to a gene. From germline, CDR1 is MNHEY and CDR2 SVGAGI. This CDR3 region has 15 residues. DNA of the CDR3: TGTGCCAGCAGTTTCTCCGGGACAGGGGTTTTGACCCAGTACTTC. Its protein is CASSFSGTGVLTQYF.

This chain uses TRBV6-6 with TRBJ2-5, with D unresolved. TRBJ2-7 explains the end of the DNA better; the J call may be wrong. The CDR3 is 12 amino acids. CDR1 is MNHNY, CDR2 SVGAGI, per germline (reference sequence). The CDR3: CASWVNEYEQYF. DNA for the CDR3: TGTGCCTCCTGGGTTAATGAATACGAGCAGTACTTC.

The chain couples TRBV13 to TRBJ2-7; the match to TRBD2 covers 7 bases. Germline values: CDR1 PRHDT, CDR2 FYEKMQ (reference sequence). V was clipped by 5 bases and J by 11 bases; unmatched bases: 15. This CDR3 region has 14 residues. The CDR3 DNA reads as TGTGCCAGCAGCCTCGGGGGGACTGGAACAAAGGAGTACTTC. It specifies CASSLGGTGTKEYF.

This clone is labeled medium-sized. The chain recombines TRBV5-5 with TRBJ2-7; 9 nucleotides align to TRBD1. Germline values: CDR1 SGHKS, CDR2 YYEKEE (reference sequence). This CDR3 spans 15 amino acids. V was clipped by 3 bases and J by 3 bases; unmatched bases: 7. DNA for the CDR3: TGTGCCAGCAGCTCTCCGACAGGGGGTGACTACGAGCAGTACTTC. Its protein is CASSSPTGGDYEQYF.